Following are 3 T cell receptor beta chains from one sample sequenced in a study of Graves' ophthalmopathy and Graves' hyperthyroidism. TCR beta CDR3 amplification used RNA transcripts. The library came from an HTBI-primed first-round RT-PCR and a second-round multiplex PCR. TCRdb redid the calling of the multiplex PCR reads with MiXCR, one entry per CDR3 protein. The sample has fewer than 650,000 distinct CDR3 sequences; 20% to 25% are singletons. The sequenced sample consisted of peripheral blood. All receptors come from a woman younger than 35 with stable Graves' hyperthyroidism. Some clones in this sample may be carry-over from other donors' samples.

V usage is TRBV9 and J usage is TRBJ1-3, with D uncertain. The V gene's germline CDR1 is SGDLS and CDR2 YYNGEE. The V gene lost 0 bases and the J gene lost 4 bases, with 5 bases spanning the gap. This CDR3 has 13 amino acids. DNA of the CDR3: TGTGCCAGCAGCGTAGCTCCGGGAAACACCATATATTTT. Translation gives CASSVAPGNTIYF. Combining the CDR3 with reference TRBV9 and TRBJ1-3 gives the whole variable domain DSGVTQTPKHLITATGQRVTLRCSPRSGDLSVYWYQQSLDQGLQFLIQYYNGEERAKGNILERFSAQQFPDLHSELNLSSLELGDSALYFCASSVAPGNTIYFGEGSWLTVV.

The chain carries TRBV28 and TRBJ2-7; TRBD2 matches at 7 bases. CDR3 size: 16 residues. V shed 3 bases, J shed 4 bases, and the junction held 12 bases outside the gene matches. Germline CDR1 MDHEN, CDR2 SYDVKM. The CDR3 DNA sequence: TGTGCCAGCAGTTTGAATAGACTGGGGGGGATTTACGAGCAGTACTTC. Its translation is CASSLNRLGGIYEQYF.

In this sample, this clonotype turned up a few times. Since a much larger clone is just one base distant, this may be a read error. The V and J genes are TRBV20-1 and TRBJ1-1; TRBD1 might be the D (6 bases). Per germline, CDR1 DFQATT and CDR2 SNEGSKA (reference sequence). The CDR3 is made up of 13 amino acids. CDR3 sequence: CSANRDSDTEACF. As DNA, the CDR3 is TGCAGTGCTAACAGGGATTCGGACACTGAAGCTTGCTTT.